This T cell receptor (beta chain) was documented in a study of vaccination effects on CD4 cells after COVID-19. This CDR3 spans 14 amino acids. Germline CDR1 SGHTA, CDR2 FQGTGA. V lost 5 bases and J lost 6; bases outside the gene matches: 4. Clones were sequenced by immunoSEQ multiplex PCR, and TCRdb holds only the in-frame ones, with some missing. The data show approximately 33,000 clones, approximately 72% seen once. Viral peptide pools were used in the ViraFEST assay to expand antigen-specific CD4+ T cells, and sequencing came afterward. An approximately ten-day culture period preceded the isolation of CD4+ T cells. Confirmation by PCR established that the person had SARS-CoV-2 infection between March and December 2020. As for this clone: Its matching antigen is unknown.

The source material was CD4+ T cells from PBMCs cultured with HCoV-NL63 spike peptides, sampled before COVID-19 vaccination. The TCR was taken from a human donor who had a prior SARS-CoV-2 infection. This chain joins TRBV7-3 and TRBJ2-7, with TRBD2 matching 13 bases. The CDR3 DNA follows: TGTGCCAGCAGCCCAGGACTAGCGGGAGCCGAGCAGTACTTC. Encoded protein: CASSPGLAGAEQYF. Using reference TRBV7-3 and TRBJ2-7 for the parts outside the CDR3, the full variable domain is GAGVSQTPSNKVTEKGKYVELRCDPISGHTALYWYRQSLGQGPEFLIYFQGTGAADDSGLPNDRFFAVRPEGSVSTLKIQRTERGDSAVYLCASSPGLAGAEQYFGPGTRLTVT.